Listed here is a single T cell receptor beta chain. Assay used: immunoSEQ multiplex PCR; TCRdb lists only in-frame clones, some missing. Among more than 200,000 clones listed, about 88% were seen once. Germline values: CDR1 LNHDA, CDR2 SQIVND (reference sequence). Trimming took 9 bases from V and 6 from J, leaving 12 bases between them. There are 13 residues in the CDR3. The sample originates from a study of blood T cell repertoires in COVID-19. The chain employs TRBV19 and TRBJ1-6; D uncertain. This clonotype was obtained from a man between 65 and 85 years old with acute or convalescent COVID-19. Sequenced: peripheral blood. CDR3: CASQPGVNSPLHF. CDR3 nucleotides: TGTGCCAGCCAGCCGGGAGTTAATTCACCCCTCCACTTT.